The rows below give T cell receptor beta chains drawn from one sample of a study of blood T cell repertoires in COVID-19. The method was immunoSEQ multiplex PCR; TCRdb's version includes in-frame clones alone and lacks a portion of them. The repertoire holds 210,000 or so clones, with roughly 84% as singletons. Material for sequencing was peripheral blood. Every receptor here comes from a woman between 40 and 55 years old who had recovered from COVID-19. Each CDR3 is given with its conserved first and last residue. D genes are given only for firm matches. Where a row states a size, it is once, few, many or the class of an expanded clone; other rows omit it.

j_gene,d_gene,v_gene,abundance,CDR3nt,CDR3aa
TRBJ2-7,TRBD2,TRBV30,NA,TGTGCCTGGAGCCGGTCCGGACTAGCGGGAGCCTACGAGCAGTACTTC,CAWSRSGLAGAYEQYF
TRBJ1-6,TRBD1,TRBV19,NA,TGTGCCACCTTAGGGACAGGGGTATCACCCCTCCACTTT,CATLGTGVSPLHF
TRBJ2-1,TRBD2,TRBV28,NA,TGTGCCAGCAGGCAACTAGCGGGGGGGCACAATGAGCAGTTCTTC,CASRQLAGGHNEQFF
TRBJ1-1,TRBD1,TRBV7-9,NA,TGTGCCAGCAGCTTATTACAGGGGACGAACACTGAAGCTTTCTTT,CASSLLQGTNTEAFF
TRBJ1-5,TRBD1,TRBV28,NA,TGTGCCAGCAGTTCGCTAGGGACAGGATATAGCAATCAGCCCCAGCATTTT,CASSSLGTGYSNQPQHF
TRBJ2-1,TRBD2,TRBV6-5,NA,TGTGCCAGCAGTTACTCCGGGACTAGCGGGAGTTTGGGGCAGTTCTTC,CASSYSGTSGSLGQFF
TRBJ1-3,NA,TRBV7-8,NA,TGTGCCAGCACCCCCGGGGCAGGGGCCGGAAACACCATATATTTT,CASTPGAGAGNTIYF
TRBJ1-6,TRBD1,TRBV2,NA,TGTGCCAGCAGTCCTCAGGGGGCGAATAATAATTCACCCCTCCACTTT,CASSPQGANNNSPLHF
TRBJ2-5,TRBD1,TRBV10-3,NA,TGTGCCATCAGTGAGTTGACAGGGCCGGGTCAAGAGACCCAGTACTTC,CAISELTGPGQETQYF
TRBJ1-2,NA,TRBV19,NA,TGTGCCAGTAGTATTAGAACAGCGGGGCATGACTATGGCTACACCTTC,CASSIRTAGHDYGYTF
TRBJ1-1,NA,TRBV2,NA,TGTGCCAGCACGATAGGAGAGAACACTGAAGCTTTCTTT,CASTIGENTEAFF
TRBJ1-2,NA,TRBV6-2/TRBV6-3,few,TGTGCCAGCAGCTTACCCGGTCGCGGCTACACCTTC,CASSLPGRGYTF
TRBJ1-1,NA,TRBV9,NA,TGTGCCAGCAGCCCCACCCCGGGATTGAACACTGAAGCTTTCTTT,CASSPTPGLNTEAFF
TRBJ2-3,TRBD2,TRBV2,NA,TGTGCCAGCAGCGACGGGGGGGATACGCAGTATTTT,CASSDGGDTQYF
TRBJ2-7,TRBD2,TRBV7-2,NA,TGTGCCAGCAGGTGGACTAGCGGGAGATCGTCCGAGCAGTACTTC,CASRWTSGRSSEQYF
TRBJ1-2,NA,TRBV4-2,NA,TGTGCCAGCAGCCAAGATATTAAGGGGGGCTACACCTTC,CASSQDIKGGYTF
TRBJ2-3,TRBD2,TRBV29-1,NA,TGCAGCGTTGACGGGATAGCGGGAGTCCCCACAGATACGCAGTATTTT,CSVDGIAGVPTDTQYF